This TCR beta chain was obtained from a study of spatial heterogeneity in lung cancer. Study in general: Alpha-chain sequences were detected in numbers that were consistently lower than beta-chain sequences.

V gave up 5 bases and J gave up 2 bases, with 12 bases separating them. Germline CDR1 GTSNPN, CDR2 SVGIG (reference sequence). The CDR3 sequence is 13 residues long. This clonotype was seen many times. The time point is: blood at routine non-recurrence follow-up after resection. TCRdb fed the 5' RACE reads into MiXCR, producing one record per CDR3 protein. The sample has approximately 39,000 distinct CDR3 sequences; around 7.6% are singletons. Sequenced material: PBMCs, taken at follow-up. The receptor's source is a male donor with early-stage non-small cell lung cancer. V gene TRBV30 combines with J gene TRBJ2-5; D perhaps matches TRBD2 (6 bases). CDR3 sequence: CAWGVRGQETQYF. CDR3 nucleotides: TGTGCCTGGGGGGTCCGGGGGCAAGAGACCCAGTACTTC. Full variable domain (remainder filled in from reference TRBV30 and TRBJ2-5): SQTIHQWPATLVQPVGSPLSLECTVEGTSNPNLYWYRQAAGRGLQLLFYSVGIGQISSEVPQNLSASRPQDRQFILSSKKLLLSDSGFYLCAWGVRGQETQYFGPGTRLLVL.